This record looks at one TCR beta chain sequence and its context. This sample was included in a study of OX40 agonist ivuxolimab in advanced cancers. TCRdb keeps only in-frame clones here, not all; method: immunoSEQ multiplex PCR. The sample holds some 70,000 clones; more than 70% are singletons and the top ten take around 1.1%. The V end lost 4 bases, the J end lost 6 bases, and 14 bases lay between the germline ends. This CDR3 is built from 14 residues. Germline V CDR1 and CDR2: SGHRS, YFSETQ. This material consisted of CD4+ or CD8+ T cells sorted from blood, taken in a trial of the OX40 agonist ivuxolimab. This TCR derives from an adult with an advanced solid tumor such as melanoma, head and neck, liver or kidney cancer. The chain combines TRBV5-1 with TRBJ2-1; D uncertain. The CDR3 protein is CASSLATPTNEQFF. The CDR3 nucleotides read TGCGCCAGCAGCCTGGCGACCCCAACCAATGAGCAGTTCTTC.